This TCR beta chain was identified in a study of T-cell reconstitution after alpha-beta-depleted transplantation in children (TCRdb year 2016). Looking at the study overall: Using TCR repertoire profiling, the study followed T-cell immune reconstitution in a quantitative way in children after TCRalphabeta/CD19-depleted allogeneic hematopoietic cell transplantation.

This clonotype has just a few counts. What this receptor recognizes is not known. Base-call qualities are not available, and no considerably larger clone is one nucleotide away. V loses 0 bases of germline sequence and J loses 1 base, and the interval between the two ends is 9 bases. The CDR3 runs 15 amino acids, cysteine and phenylalanine included. The read is trimmed to its CDR3 DNA, 45 bases read in frame from base 1. CDR1 SGDLS and CDR2 YYNGEE are derived from the germline V gene. The treatment or condition label, read with the paper, signifies: allogeneic hematopoietic cell transplantation with graft depleted of TCRalphabeta T cells and CD19 B cells. The children who served as transplant recipients had been given grafts of TCRalphabeta/CD19-depleted allogeneic hematopoietic cells. Broader findings and caveats from the paper: In some patients, the high TCRbeta diversity seen at day 60 was put down to recipient T cells and intrathymic progenitors that had survived conditioning. Over the following months the frequencies of hyperexpanded clones went down, and after one year T-cell counts and TCRbeta diversity were mostly credited to newly produced T cells. Apparently early alphabetaT-cell count recovery about two months after transplant reportedly relied on only several hundred rapidly expanded clones derived from non-depleted graft cells.

The library was made by PCR. The reads were generated on an Illumina HiSeq 2500. Molecular barcoding was employed in the preparation of TCR libraries, with unique molecular identifiers being used to normalize TCRbeta repertoire quantification. TCRdb ran its own pipeline on the public reads, namely fastp trimming at Q25 and MiXCR clone calling, and kept in-frame beta chains. Identical CDR3 protein sequences are pooled into one entry, listed with their most common genes and DNA. Across this sample there are some 310,000 distinct CDR3 sequences, with 23% seen only once. About 10% of the sample is in the top ten clones.

The receptor was isolated from a male patient aged 10-17 years who had a stem cell transplant for acute lymphoblastic leukemia, so the T cells may come from the graft donor. The material sequenced was PBMCs, mostly from graft donor cells, taken 180 days after TCRalphabeta/CD19-depleted stem cell transplant. The sequence links TRBV9 to TRBJ2-3, with the D gene too uncertain to name. The nucleotide sequence is given as TGTGCCAGCAGCGTAGAAGGCCCCCGCACAGATACGCAGTATTTT. Its product reads: CASSVEGPRTDTQYF.